Sequencing of this T cell receptor beta chain was carried out in a study of tumor-infiltrating lymphocytes in localized non-small cell lung cancer. On the study more broadly: Some samples were collected after neoadjuvant chemotherapy; smokers, never-smokers and several histologies were included. Tumor tissue and non-adjacent uninvolved lung came from each patient. Whole-study results and caveats: Each assay used a separate piece of the same tissue. Compared with uninvolved lung, tumors showed higher T cell infiltration by TCRbeta sequencing.

Judged by abundance, this clone is medium-sized. The target antigen is unknown. Germline V gives CDR1 MNHEY, CDR2 SMNVEV (reference sequence). The ends were cut back, 2 bases at V and 5 bases at J, with 19 bases in the middle. This CDR3 is 16 amino acids long. Profiled with immunoSEQ multiplex PCR; TCRdb holds only in-frame clones, not every one. The sample yields roughly 2,400 clones, around 55% seen once. This chain uses TRBV27 with TRBJ2-7; D may be TRBD1 or TRBD2 (5 bases each). The clonotype comes from a human donor with non-small cell lung cancer. Some clones in this sample may be carry-over from other donors' samples. Sequences were obtained from uninvolved lung tissue not adjacent to the tumor. This CDR3 reads CASSLDGTSIGHEQYF. CDR3 nucleotides: TGTGCCAGCAGTTTAGACGGGACCTCAATAGGTCACGAGCAGTACTTC.